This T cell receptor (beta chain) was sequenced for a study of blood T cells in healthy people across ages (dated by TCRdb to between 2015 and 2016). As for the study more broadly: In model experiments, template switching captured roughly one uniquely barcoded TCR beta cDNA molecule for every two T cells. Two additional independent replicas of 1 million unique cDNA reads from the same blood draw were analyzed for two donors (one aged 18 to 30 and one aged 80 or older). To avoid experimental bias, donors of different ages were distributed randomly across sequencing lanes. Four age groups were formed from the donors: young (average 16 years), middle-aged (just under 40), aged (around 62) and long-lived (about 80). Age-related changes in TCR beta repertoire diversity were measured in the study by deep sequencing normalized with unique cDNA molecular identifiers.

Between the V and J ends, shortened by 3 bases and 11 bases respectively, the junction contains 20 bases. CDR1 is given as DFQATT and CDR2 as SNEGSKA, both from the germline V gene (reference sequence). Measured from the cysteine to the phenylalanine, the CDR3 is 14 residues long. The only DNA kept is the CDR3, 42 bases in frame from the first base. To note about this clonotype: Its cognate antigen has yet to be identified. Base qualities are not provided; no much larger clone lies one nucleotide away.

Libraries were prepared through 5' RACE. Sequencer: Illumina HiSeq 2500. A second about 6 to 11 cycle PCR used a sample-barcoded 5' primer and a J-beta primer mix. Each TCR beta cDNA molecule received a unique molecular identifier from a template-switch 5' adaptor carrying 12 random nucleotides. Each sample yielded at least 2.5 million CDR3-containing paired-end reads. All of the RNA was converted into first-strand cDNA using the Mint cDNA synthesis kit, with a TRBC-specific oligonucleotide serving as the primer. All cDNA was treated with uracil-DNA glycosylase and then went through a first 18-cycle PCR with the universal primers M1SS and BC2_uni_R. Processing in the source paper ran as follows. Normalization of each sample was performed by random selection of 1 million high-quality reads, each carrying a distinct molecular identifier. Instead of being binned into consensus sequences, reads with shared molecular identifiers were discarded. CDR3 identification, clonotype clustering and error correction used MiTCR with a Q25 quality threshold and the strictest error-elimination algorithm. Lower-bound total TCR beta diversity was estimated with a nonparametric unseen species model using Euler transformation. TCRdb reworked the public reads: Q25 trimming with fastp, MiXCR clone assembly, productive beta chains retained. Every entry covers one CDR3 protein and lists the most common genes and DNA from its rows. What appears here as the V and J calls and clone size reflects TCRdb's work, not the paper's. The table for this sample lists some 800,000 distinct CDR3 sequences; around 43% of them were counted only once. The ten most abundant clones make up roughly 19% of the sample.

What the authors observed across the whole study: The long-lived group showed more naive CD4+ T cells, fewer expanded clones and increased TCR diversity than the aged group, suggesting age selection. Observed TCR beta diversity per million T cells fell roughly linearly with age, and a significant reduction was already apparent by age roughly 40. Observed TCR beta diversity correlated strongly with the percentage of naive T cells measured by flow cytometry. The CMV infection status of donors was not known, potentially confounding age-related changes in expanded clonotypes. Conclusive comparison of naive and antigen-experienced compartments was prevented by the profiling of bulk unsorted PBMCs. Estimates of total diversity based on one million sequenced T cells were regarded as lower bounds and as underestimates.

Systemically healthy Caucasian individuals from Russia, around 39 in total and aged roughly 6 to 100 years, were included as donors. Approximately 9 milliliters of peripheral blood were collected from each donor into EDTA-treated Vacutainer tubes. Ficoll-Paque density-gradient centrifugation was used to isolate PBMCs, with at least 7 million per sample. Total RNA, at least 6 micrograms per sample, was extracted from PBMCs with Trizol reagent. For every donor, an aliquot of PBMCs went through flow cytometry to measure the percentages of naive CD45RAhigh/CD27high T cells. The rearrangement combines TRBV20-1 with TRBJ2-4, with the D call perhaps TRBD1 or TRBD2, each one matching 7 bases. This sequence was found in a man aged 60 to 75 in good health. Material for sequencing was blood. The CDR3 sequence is CSASVPGGANVQYF. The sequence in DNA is TGCAGTGCTAGCGTACCAGGGGGGGCCAACGTTCAGTACTTC.